This paragraph covers one T cell receptor (beta chain) sequence. It lacks a known antigen. No base quality information exists; no much larger clone differs at one position. The sample is drawn from a study of blood T cell repertoires in COVID-19 (dated by TCRdb to 2019 to 2021). As for the study more broadly: Samples covering the acute and convalescent phases of COVID-19 were provided by collaborators in the United States, Italy and Spain. The material from the prospective study consisted of cDNA or gDNA derived from T cells, B-cell-depleted T cells, or PBMCs. Deeply sampled blood TCRbeta repertoires from subjects exposed to, actively infected with, or recovered from COVID-19 were included in the dataset. The repertoires were made available in a free public database intended to serve as a resource for research on the immune response to SARS-CoV-2. The samples were drawn from the first 160 participants of the ongoing ImmuneRACE study and from roughly 1,300 subjects provided by 6 global collaborators. Nearly every sample came with metadata listing a de-identified subject ID, COVID-19 status, age in years and sex. HLA class I and class II types, where available, came from metadata supplied by the sample provider rather than from assay-based typing.

Points the paper makes about the study in general: The quantity of clinical and demographic metadata differed by source and by participant and was supplied without curation.

The collaborating institutions used their own protocols to collect whole blood in K2EDTA tubes. For TCRbeta analysis, collaborators shipped samples as frozen whole blood, isolated PBMCs, or DNA extracted from either of those sample types. The CDR3 starts with the cysteine, ends with the phenylalanine, and has 13 residues. The DNA shown is the 39-base CDR3, in frame from base 1. The junction carries 19 bases between V and J, which are trimmed by 11 bases and 6 bases respectively. TCRbeta CDR3 regions were amplified from genomic DNA by means of the immunoSEQ Assay, a bias-controlled multiplex PCR. In the source study's methods: The number of nucleated cells in each sample was estimated from the amplification of reference gene primers within the assay. Sequence reads were collapsed and filtered to measure the absolute abundance of every unique TCRbeta CDR3 rearrangement. For each sample, productive Simpson clonality was calculated as the square root of Simpson's diversity index across productive rearrangements. Held by TCRdb, this immuneACCESS table contains in-frame sequences only and omits some clones. Under half of the omission traces to an unresolved V gene where checked; the cause of the rest is unknown. V and J calls and clone size are those listed in that table; D and trimming were worked out from the DNA. The sample table holds tens of thousands of clones, of which around four fifths were seen once. 4.8% of the sample is in the top ten clones.

Here the chain combines TRBV12-3 or TRBV12-4 and TRBJ1-2, with the D gene not clear enough to name. The specimen was peripheral blood. The receptor's source is a man aged 50 or older with active COVID-19. The sequenced DNA: TGTGCCGGGCCCTACGCGGGGTTCGATGGCTACACCTTC. It translates as CAGPYAGFDGYTF.